This TCR beta chain comes out of a study of regulatory T cells in long-lasting Graves disease. The V end was cut by 6 bases, the J end by 7 bases, with 22 bases between. The CDR3 runs to 16 residues. Germline V CDR1 and CDR2: SEHNR, FQNEAQ (reference sequence). Time point here: persistent/refractory GD, antithyroid drugs over 5 years with positive TRAb. RNA from PBMCs was the source of the TCR library. Relying on iRepertoire HTBI primers and Arm-PCR of CDR3 regions, the team built TCR beta libraries. TCRdb reanalysed the multiplex PCR reads using MiXCR and keeps one entry per CDR3 protein. The sample contains some 330,000 distinct CDR3 sequences, roughly 24% of which appear only once.

The source material was peripheral blood mononuclear cells (PBMCs), sampled when the disease was refractory, from a patient treated with antithyroid drugs. The sequence was collected from a woman between 40 and 50 years old with Graves disease. The genes are TRBV7-9 and TRBJ2-1; tentatively, D is TRBD1 (7 bases). The CDR3 coding sequence is TGTGCCAGCAGTAAACAGGGGTCGTCCCGGGGGAATGAGCAGTTCTTC. Translation gives CASSKQGSSRGNEQFF.